The TCR beta chain under discussion was sequenced for a study of OX40 agonist ivuxolimab in advanced cancers. For the study at large: One hepatocellular carcinoma and two cutaneous melanoma patients partially responded.

Trimming left V 0 bases short and J 4 bases short, with 13 bases between. Germline V gene sequence: CDR1 MGHRA, CDR2 YSYEKL. CDR3 length: 16 amino acids. This clone came up once. The table came from immunoSEQ multiplex PCR; TCRdb's copy has only in-frame clones and leaves some out. The repertoire includes 55,000 to 90,000 clones, around 80% of them detected once, and 1.1% sits in the top ten. The J gene is TRBJ1-3, the V gene TRBV4-1, with D hard to call. Sequenced material: CD4+ or CD8+ T cells sorted from blood, taken in a trial of the OX40 agonist ivuxolimab. This clonotype originated in an adult with an advanced solid tumor such as melanoma, head and neck, liver or kidney cancer. This CDR3 is CASSQEPTKQGNTIYF. In DNA, the CDR3 is TGCGCCAGCAGCCAAGAGCCCACCAAGCAAGGAAACACCATATATTTT.